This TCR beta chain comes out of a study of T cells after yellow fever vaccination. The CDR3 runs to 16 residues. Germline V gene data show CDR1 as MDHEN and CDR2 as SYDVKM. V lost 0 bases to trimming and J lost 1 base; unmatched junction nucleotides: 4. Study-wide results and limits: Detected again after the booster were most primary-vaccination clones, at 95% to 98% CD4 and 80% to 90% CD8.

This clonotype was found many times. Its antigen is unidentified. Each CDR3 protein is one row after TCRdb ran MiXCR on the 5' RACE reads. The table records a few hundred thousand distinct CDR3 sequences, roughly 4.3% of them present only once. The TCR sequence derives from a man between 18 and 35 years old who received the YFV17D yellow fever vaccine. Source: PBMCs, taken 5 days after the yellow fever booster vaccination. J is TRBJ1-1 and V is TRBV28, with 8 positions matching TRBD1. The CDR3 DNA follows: TGTGCCAGCAGTTTATGGGCCGACAGGGGGAACACTGAAGCTTTCTTT. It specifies CASSLWADRGNTEAFF. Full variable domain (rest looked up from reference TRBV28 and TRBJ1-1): DVKVTQSSRYLVKRTGEKVFLECVQDMDHENMFWYRQDPGLGLRLIYFSYDVKMKEKGDIPEGYSVSREKKERFSLILESASTNQTSMYLCASSLWADRGNTEAFFGQGTRLTVV.